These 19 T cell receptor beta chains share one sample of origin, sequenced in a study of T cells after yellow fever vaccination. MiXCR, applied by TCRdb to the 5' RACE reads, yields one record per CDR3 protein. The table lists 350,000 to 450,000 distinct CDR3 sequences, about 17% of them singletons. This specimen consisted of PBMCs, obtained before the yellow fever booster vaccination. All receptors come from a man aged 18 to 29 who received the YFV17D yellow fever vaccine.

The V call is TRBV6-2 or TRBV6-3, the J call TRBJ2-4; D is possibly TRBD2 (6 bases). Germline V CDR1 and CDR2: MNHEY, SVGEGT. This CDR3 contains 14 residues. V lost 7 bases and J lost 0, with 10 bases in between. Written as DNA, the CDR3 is TGTGCCAGCACCAGGGACTCAGCCAAAAACATTCAGTACTTC. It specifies CASTRDSAKNIQYF.

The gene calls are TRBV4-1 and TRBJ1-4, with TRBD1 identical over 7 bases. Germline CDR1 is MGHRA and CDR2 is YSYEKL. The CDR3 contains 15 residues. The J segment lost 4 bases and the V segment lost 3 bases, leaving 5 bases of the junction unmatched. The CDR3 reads CASSHPGQLNEKLFF. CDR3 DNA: TGCGCCAGCAGCCACCCGGGACAGCTTAATGAAAAACTGTTTTTT.

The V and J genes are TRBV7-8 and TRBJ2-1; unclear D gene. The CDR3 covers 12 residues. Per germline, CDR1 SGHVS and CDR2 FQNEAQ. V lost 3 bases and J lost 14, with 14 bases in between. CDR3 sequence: CASSLSRREEFF. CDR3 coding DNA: TGTGCCAGCAGCTTGTCCCGGAGAGAGGAGTTCTTC.

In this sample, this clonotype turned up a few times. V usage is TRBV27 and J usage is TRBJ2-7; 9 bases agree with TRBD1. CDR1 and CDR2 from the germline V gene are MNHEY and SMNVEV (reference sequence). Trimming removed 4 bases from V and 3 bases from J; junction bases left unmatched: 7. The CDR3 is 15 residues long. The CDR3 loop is CASSSYRDRVYEQYF. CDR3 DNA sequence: TGTGCCAGCAGTTCTTACCGGGACAGGGTCTACGAGCAGTACTTC.

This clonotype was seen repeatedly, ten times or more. Here the CDR3 DNA reads TGCGCCAGCAGCTTGGGGCTTGGAAACATTCAGTACTTC. This codes for CASSLGLGNIQYF. The chain is built from TRBV5-1 and TRBJ2-4, with D uncertain. This CDR3 spans 13 amino acids. CDR1 is SGHRS, CDR2 YFSETQ, per germline. The V end lost 0 bases, the J end lost 6 bases, and 7 bases lay between the germline ends.

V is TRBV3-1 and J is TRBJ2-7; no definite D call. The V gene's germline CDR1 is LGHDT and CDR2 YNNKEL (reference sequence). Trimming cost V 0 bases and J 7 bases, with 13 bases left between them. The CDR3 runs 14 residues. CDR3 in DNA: TGTGCCAGCAGCCAAGAATGGAAGGGTCAGGAGCAGTACTTC. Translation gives CASSQEWKGQEQYF.

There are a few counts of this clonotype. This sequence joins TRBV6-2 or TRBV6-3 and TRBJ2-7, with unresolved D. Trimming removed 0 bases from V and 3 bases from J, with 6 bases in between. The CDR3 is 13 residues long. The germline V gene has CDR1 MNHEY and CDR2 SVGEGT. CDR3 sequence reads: CASSYSGSYEQYF. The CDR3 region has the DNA TGTGCCAGCAGTTACTCGGGCAGCTACGAGCAGTACTTC.

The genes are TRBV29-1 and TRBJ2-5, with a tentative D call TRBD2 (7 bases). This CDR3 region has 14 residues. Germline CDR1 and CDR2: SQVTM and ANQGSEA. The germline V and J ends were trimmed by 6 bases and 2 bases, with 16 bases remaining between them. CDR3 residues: CSVGGGLAQETQYF. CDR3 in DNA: TGCAGCGTGGGGGGGGGGCTAGCTCAAGAGACCCAGTACTTC.

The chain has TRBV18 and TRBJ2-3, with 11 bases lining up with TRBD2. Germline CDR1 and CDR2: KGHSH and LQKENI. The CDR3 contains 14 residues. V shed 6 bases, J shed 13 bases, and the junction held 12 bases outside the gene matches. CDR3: CASSELAGDNEEYF. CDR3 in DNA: TGTGCCAGCTCGGAACTAGCGGGGGACAACGAGGAGTATTTT.

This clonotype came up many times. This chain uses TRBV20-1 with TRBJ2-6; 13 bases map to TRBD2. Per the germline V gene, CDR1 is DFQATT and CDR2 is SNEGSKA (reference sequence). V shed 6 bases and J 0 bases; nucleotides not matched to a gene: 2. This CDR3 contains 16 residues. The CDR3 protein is CSARTSGGSGANVLTF. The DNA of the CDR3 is TGCAGTGCCCGGACTAGCGGGGGCTCTGGGGCCAACGTCCTGACTTTC.

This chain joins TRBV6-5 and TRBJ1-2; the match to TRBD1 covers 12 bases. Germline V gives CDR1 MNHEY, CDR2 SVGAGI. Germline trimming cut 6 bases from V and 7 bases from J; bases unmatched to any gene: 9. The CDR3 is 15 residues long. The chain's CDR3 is CASSLRGTGGSGYTF. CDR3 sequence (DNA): TGTGCCAGCAGCCTACGCGGGACAGGGGGCTCTGGCTACACCTTC.

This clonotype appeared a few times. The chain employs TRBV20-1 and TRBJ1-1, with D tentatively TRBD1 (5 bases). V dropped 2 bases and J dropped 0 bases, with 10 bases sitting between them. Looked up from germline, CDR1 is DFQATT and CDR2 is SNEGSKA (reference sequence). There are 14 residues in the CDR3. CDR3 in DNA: TGCAGTGCTAGAACCGGGACGGTGAACACTGAAGCTTTCTTT. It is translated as CSARTGTVNTEAFF.

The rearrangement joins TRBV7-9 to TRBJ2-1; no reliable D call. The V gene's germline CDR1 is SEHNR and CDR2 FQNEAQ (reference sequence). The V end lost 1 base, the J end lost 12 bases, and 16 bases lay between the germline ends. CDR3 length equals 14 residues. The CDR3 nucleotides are TGTGCCAGCAGCTTAGAAGTACGTCGCCTTGGGCAGTTCTTC. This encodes CASSLEVRRLGQFF.

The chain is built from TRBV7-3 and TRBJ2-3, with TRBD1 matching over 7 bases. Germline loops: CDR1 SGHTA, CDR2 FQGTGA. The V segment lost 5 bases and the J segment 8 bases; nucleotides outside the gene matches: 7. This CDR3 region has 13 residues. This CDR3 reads CASSATGESTQYF. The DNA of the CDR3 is TGTGCCAGCAGCGCCACAGGGGAAAGTACGCAGTATTTT.

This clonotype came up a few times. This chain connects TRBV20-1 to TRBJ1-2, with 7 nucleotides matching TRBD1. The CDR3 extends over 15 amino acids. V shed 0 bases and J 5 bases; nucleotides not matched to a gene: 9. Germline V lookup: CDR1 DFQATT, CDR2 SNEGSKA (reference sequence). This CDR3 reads CSARDLPGQPYGYTF. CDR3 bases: TGCAGTGCTAGAGATTTGCCGGGACAGCCGTATGGCTACACCTTC.

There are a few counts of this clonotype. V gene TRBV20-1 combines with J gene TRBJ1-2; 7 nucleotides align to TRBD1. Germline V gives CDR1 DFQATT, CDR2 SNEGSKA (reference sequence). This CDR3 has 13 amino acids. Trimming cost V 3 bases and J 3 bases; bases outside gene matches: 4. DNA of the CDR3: TGCAGTGCTAGTCGGACAGGCGACTATGGCTACACCTTC. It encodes CSASRTGDYGYTF.

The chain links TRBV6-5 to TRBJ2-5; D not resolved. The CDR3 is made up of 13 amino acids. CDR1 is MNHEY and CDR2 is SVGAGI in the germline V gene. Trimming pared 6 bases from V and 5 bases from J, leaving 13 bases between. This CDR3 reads CASRIAGSETQYF. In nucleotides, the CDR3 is TGTGCCAGCAGGATAGCAGGTTCGGAGACCCAGTACTTC.

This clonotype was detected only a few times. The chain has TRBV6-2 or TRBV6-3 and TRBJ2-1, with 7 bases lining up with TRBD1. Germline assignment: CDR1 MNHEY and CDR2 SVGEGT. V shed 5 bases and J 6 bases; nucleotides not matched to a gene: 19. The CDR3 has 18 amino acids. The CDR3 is CASSETGFILGWGNEQFF. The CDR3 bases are TGTGCCAGCAGTGAGACAGGGTTTATCCTTGGGTGGGGCAATGAGCAGTTCTTC.

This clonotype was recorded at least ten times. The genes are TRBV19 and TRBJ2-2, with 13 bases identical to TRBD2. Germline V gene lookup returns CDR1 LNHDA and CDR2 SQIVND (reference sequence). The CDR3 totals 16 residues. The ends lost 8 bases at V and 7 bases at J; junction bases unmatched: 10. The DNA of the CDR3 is TGTGCCAGTTCGAGGACTAGCGGGGGTAGGGTCGGGGAGCTGTTTTTT. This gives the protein CASSRTSGGRVGELFF.